The 15 T cell receptor delta chains in this list originate from one sample, sequenced in a study of γδ T cells in repeated Plasmodium falciparum infection. TCRdb reprocessed the multiplex PCR reads through CATT. This sample has some 51,000 delta-chain clones, with roughly 1.9% found just once. Vgamma9/Vdelta2+ and Vdelta2-negative gammadelta T cells were flow-sorted from PBMC for bulk sequencing. Sequencing was performed on gamma-delta T cells from blood. These receptors were collected from a pool of human donors (malaria-infected and uninfected, not separated).

This clone was recorded many times. Translating this DNA gives a protein that differs at residue 10 from the TCRdb one, which belongs to a much larger clone; a read error is likely, and the protein shown is this translation. In DNA form, the CDR3 reads TGTGCCTGTGACACGAGAGTACTGGGGGGTGACAAACTCATCTTT. Residues: CACDTRVLGGDKLIF. The chain couples TRDV2 to TRDJ1; 8 nucleotides match TRDD3. The CDR3 has 15 residues. Germline-derived CDR1 and CDR2 are GEAIGNYY and EKD. The V gene end was trimmed by 1 base and the J gene end by 8 bases; junction bases not matched to a gene: 11.

This clone came up a few times. The protein given by TCRdb reflects a much larger clone and differs at residue 18 from this DNA's translation, likely from a read error; the protein shown is the DNA's translation. The chain combines TRDV1 with TRDJ1; 10 positions agree with TRDD3. Since TCRdb gives no J gene, matching the DNA to germline was used here to assign it. CDR1 is TSWWSYY and CDR2 is QGS in the germline V gene. Losses at the gene ends were 1 base for V and 2 bases for J; bases not matched to a gene: 37. The CDR3 consists of 27 residues. CDR3 in amino acids: CALGEPDGEVSGSILGDALTSTDKLIF. CDR3 coding DNA: TGTGCTCTTGGGGAACCCGATGGGGAAGTCTCCGGGTCCATACTGGGGGATGCACTCACATCTACCGATAAACTCATCTTT.

This clone was seen many times. A far larger clone is only one base removed, so a read error is likely. Additional DNA sequences in this sample encode the identical CDR3. The gene calls are TRDV1 and TRDJ1; the D call may be TRDD2 or TRDD3 (5 bases each). The J gene is not listed in TCRdb, so it was assigned here from a DNA match to germline. The V gene lost 11 bases and the J gene lost 3 bases, with 34 bases spanning the gap. The germline V gene has CDR1 TSWWSYY and CDR2 QGS. This CDR3 comprises 19 residues. The DNA for the CDR3 is TGTGCTTTTGCGATCGGTCTTCCAACCCACTCTGGGTGGTCCGATAAACTCATCTTT. Protein sequence: CAFAIGLPTHSGWSDKLIF.

This clone was observed at least ten times. The protein TCRdb gives is from a much larger clone and does not agree with this DNA's translation at residue 9, likely a read error; the protein shown here comes from the DNA. This chain uses TRDV3 with TRDJ1; a weak D match, TRDD3 (7 bases). Looked up from germline, CDR1 is TVYSNPD and CDR2 is GDNSRS (reference sequence). V was clipped by 0 bases and J by 0 bases, with 29 bases between them. The CDR3 spans 20 residues. CDR3 region: CAFSPPTLAGGRPYTDKLIF. The DNA for the CDR3 is TGTGCCTTTAGTCCTCCTACCTTGGCTGGGGGTAGACCGTACACCGATAAACTCATCTTT.

With regard to this clone: A far larger clone is one nucleotide away, so this likely arose from a read error. The identical CDR3 is also encoded by other nucleotide sequences in the sample. The V gene is TRDV2, but the J gene lacks a call; the tabulated D call, TRDD3, remains unverified against the DNA. CDR1 is GEAIGNYY and CDR2 is EKD in the germline V gene. This CDR3 comprises 16 residues. The chain's CDR3 is CACDPLLGDLKEVLIF. The CDR3 DNA is TGCGCCTGTGACCCTCTACTGGGGGACCTAAAAGAAGTTCTCATCTTT.

This clone has more than one count but fewer than ten. The TCRdb protein comes from a much larger clone and disagrees with this DNA's translation at residue 7, likely due to a read error; the protein given here is derived from the DNA. The chain employs TRDV1 and TRDJ1; no definite D call. The CDR3 has 13 amino acids. Germline CDR1 and CDR2: TSWWSYY and QGS. Trimming shortened V by 5 bases and J by 3 bases, and 10 bases separated the two germline ends. CDR3 in DNA: TGTGCTCTTGGGTCCCCCTCCTCCGATAAACTCATCTTT. Translated: CALGSPSSDKLIF.

This clone appeared a few times. For this DNA, TCRdb reports the protein of a much larger clone, which diverges at residue 5, most likely from a read error; the protein presented here is translated directly from the DNA. The rearrangement uses TRDV1 and TRDJ1, with D perhaps given as TRDD2 or TRDD3 (5 bases each). In the absence of a J gene in TCRdb, the DNA was matched to germline to assign it here. V was shortened by 5 bases and J by 0 bases, with 16 bases between the two germline ends. Per germline, CDR1 TSWWSYY and CDR2 QGS. The CDR3 runs 16 residues. CDR3 coding DNA: TGTGCTCTTGGGAACTCTGGGCTCCTATACACCGATAAACTCATCTTT. Translated, it gives CALGNSGLLYTDKLIF.

This clone has a handful of counts. This DNA's translation differs at residue 18 from TCRdb's protein, which comes from a much larger clone; a read error is likely, and the protein shown is translated from the DNA. The chain couples TRDV1 to TRDJ1; 9 nucleotides align to TRDD3. The J gene was missing in TCRdb and was found by matching the end of the DNA to germline. Germline CDR1 reads TSWWSYY; CDR2 reads QGS. The CDR3 has 23 amino acids. V shed 1 base and J 3 bases; nucleotides not matched to a gene: 27. CDR3 nucleotides: TGTGCTCTTGGGGAACAAGGGTATTCCTACGCTATACTGGGGGACCTGTACGCCGATAAACTCATCTTT. Encoded protein: CALGEQGYSYAILGDLYADKLIF.

This clone was counted only a few times. The translation of this DNA and the TCRdb protein of a much larger clone differ at residue 11, probably owing to a read error; the protein shown here is translated from the DNA. The chain recombines TRDV1 with TRDJ1; 11 bases map to TRDD3. Matching the DNA to germline supplied the J gene, which TCRdb does not give. With V trimmed by 4 bases and J by 0 bases, 25 bases remained unmatched. This CDR3 comprises 23 residues. Germline V gives CDR1 TSWWSYY, CDR2 QGS. The CDR3 region is CALGVIIGEPARLGDRYTDKLIF. CDR3 in DNA: TGTGCTCTTGGGGTCATCATCGGGGAACCTGCTCGACTGGGGGATAGGTACACCGATAAACTCATCTTT.

The table lists this clone with many counts. This is likely an artifact of a read error, given a far larger clone one base away. The same CDR3 also results from other DNA sequences found in this sample. V gene TRDV2 combines with J gene TRDJ1; D not resolved. TCRdb gives no J gene; it was assigned here by matching the DNA to germline. Germline CDR1 reads GEAIGNYY; CDR2 reads EKD. The CDR3 has 13 residues. Trimming cost V 0 bases and J 4 bases, with 8 bases left between them. The CDR3 here is CACDTVRGDKLIF. The CDR3 nucleotides are TGTGCCTGTGACACCGTACGTGGCGATAAACTCATCTTT.

This clone was observed at least ten times. With only one base between it and a far larger clone, this is likely a read error. Additional DNA sequences in this sample encode the identical CDR3. V usage is TRDV2 and J usage is TRDJ1; 8 positions match TRDD3. The J gene, not given by TCRdb, was assigned here from a germline match of the nucleotide sequence. Looked up from germline, CDR1 is GEAIGNYY and CDR2 is EKD. This CDR3 spans 20 amino acids. The CDR3 DNA is TGTGCCTGTGATGGAGTGCCCCCCTCTGGGGGACCCGACTACACCGACAAACTCATCTTT. Translating gives CACDGVPPSGGPDYTDKLIF.

Only a few counts were recorded for this clone. The mismatch at residue 14 between this DNA's translation and the TCRdb protein of a much larger clone likely reflects a read error; the protein shown is translated from the DNA. The V and J genes are TRDV3 and TRDJ1, with D perhaps being TRDD2 or TRDD3 (7 bases each). TCRdb leaves out the J gene; it was filled in here by matching the DNA to germline. The length of the CDR3 is 17 residues. Germline CDR1 TVYSNPD, CDR2 GDNSRS (reference sequence). CDR3 DNA: TGTGCCTTAATTTCCTTCCTGCCGGCTGGGGGCCTCGATGAACTCATCTTT. It yields the protein CALISFLPAGGLDELIF.

With regard to this clone: The TCRdb record carries a much larger clone's protein, which differs from this DNA's translation at residue 17; a read error is the likely cause, and the protein listed here is the DNA translation. This sequence joins TRAV38-2/DV8 and TRDJ1; 11 nucleotides line up with TRDD3. The J gene was missing in TCRdb and was found by matching the end of the DNA to germline. Germline V gene sequence: CDR1 TSESDYY, CDR2 QEAYKQQN. The CDR3 consists of 20 residues. CDR3 sequence (DNA): TGTGCTTATAGTTCCCCCCTACTTGGGGGATACGCGGGCCAGAGCGATGAACTCATCTTT. It codes for CAYSSPLLGGYAGQSDELIF.

The sample holds a few counts of this clone. TCRdb lists the protein of a much larger clone for this DNA, which differs at residue 18, so this is likely a read error; the protein given here is translated from the DNA itself. This sequence joins TRDV1 and TRDJ1; 10 bases fit TRDD3. Assignment of the J gene here rests on matching the DNA to germline, because TCRdb gives none. Germline V lookup: CDR1 TSWWSYY, CDR2 QGS. This CDR3 comprises 21 residues. The CDR3 sequence: CALGSPSGFYWGIPYTDRLIF. CDR3 bases: TGTGCTCTTGGGTCTCCTTCCGGATTCTACTGGGGGATCCCTTACACCGATAGACTCATCTTT.

This clone occurred a few times. This sequence is one base from a far larger clone and is likely a read error. Other DNA sequences of this sample code for an identical CDR3. This chain links TRDV1 with TRDJ1, with D perhaps matching TRDD2 or TRDD3 (6 bases each). Trimming shortened V by 6 bases and J by 1 base, and 21 bases separated the two germline ends. From germline, CDR1 is TSWWSYY and CDR2 QGS. The CDR3 is 17 amino acids. CDR3 coding DNA: TGTGCTCTTGGAGAGGCCTTCCCCCCACTGGGCACCGATAAACTCATCTTT. Translation: CALGEAFPPLGTDKLIF.